This T cell receptor beta chain was found in a study of breast tumors, draining lymph nodes, adjacent tissues. The lymph nodes were axillary draining lymph nodes from breast cancer patients. The CDR3 totals 13 residues. Trimming took 8 bases from V and 0 from J; bases not matched to a gene: 1. Germline CDR1 is ENHRY and CDR2 is SYGVKD. Via MiXCR, TCRdb re-called the multiplex PCR reads, giving one row per CDR3 protein. The table includes roughly 130,000 distinct CDR3 sequences, about 31% detected once. Whole-study findings and limits: The data were judged consistent with most tumor T cells coming from lymph node and expanding in tumor. Tumor TCR diversity was below lymph nodes but above nontumor tissue.

In its sample, this clonotype was seen many times. Its antigen is currently unknown. This chain uses TRBV10-3 with TRBJ1-3; 7 nucleotides match TRBD1. The clonotype comes from a female donor with breast cancer. Some clones in this sample may be carry-over from other donors' samples. Material for sequencing was axillary lymph node tissue. This CDR3 is CAIGTASGNTIYF. CDR3 bases: TGTGCCATCGGGACAGCCTCTGGAAACACCATATATTTT.